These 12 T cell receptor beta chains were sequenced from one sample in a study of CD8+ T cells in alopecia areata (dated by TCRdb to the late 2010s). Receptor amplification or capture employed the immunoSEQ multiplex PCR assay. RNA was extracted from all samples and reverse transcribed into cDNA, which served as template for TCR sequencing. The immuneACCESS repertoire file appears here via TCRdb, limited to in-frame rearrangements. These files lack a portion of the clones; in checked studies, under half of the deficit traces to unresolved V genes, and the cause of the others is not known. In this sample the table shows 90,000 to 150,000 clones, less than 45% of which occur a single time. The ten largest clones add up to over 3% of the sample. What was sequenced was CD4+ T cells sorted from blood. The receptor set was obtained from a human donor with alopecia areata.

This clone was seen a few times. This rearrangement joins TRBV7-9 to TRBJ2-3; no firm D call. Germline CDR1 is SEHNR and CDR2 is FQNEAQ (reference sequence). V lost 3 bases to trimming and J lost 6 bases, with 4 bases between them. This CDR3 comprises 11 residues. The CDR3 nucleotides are TGTGCCAGCAGCTTTCGCGATACGCAGTATTTT. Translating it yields CASSFRDTQYF. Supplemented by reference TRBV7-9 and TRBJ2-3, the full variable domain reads DTGVSQNPRHKITKRGQNVTFRCDPISEHNRLYWYRQTLGQGPEFLTYFQNEAQLEKSRLLSDRFSAERPKGSFSTLEIQRTEQGDSAMYLCASSFRDTQYFGPGTRLTVL.

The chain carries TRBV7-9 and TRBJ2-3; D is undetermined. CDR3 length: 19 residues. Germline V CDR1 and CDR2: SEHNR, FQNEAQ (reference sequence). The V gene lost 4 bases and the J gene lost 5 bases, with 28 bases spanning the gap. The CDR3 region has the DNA TGTGCCAGCAGCTCCCGTTTTTTAAAGGGCCGCGCCGCTCAAGATACGCAGTATTTT. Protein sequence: CASSSRFLKGRAAQDTQYF.

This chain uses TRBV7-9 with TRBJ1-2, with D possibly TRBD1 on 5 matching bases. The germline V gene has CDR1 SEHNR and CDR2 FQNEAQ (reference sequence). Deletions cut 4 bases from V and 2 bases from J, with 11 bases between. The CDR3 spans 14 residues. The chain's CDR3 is CASSSGRINYGYTF. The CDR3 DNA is TGTGCCAGCAGCTCGGGACGGATCAACTATGGCTACACCTTC.

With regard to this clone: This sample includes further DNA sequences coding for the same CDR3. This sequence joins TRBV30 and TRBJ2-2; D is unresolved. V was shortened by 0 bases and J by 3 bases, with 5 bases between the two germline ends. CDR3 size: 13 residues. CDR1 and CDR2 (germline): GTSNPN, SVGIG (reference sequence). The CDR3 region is CAWSVRDTGELFF. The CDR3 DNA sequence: TGTGCCTGGAGTGTACGGGACACCGGGGAGCTGTTTTTT.

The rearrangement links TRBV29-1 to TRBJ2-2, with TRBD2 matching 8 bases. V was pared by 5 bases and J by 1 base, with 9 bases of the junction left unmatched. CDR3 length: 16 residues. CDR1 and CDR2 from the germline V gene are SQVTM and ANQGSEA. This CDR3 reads CSVPPPAGGNTGELFF. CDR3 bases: TGCAGCGTTCCCCCCCCCGCGGGGGGGAACACCGGGGAGCTGTTTTTT.

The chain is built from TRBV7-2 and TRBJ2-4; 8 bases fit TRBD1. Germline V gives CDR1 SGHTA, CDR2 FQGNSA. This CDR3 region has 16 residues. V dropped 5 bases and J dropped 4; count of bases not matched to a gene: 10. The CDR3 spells CASSPDRGTLKNIQYF. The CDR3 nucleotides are TGTGCCAGCAGCCCCGACAGGGGTACCCTAAAAAACATTCAGTACTTC.

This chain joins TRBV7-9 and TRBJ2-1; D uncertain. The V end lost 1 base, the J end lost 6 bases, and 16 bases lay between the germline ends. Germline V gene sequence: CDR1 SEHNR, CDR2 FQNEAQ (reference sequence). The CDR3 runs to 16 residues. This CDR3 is CASSLVYDPGGNEQFF. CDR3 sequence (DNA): TGTGCCAGCAGCTTAGTCTACGATCCGGGCGGCAATGAGCAGTTCTTC.

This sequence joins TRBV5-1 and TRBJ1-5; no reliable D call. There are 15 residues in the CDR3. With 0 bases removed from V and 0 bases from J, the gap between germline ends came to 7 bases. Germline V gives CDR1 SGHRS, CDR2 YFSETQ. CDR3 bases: TGCGCCAGCAGCTTGGGGGAGGCTAGCAATCAGCCCCAGCATTTT. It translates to CASSLGEASNQPQHF.

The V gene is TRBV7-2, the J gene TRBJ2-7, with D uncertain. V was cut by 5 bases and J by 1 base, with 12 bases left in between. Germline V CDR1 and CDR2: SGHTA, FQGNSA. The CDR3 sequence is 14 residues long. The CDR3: CASSRSAGSYEQYF. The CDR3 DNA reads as TGTGCCAGCAGCCGATCAGCCGGGTCCTACGAGCAGTACTTC.

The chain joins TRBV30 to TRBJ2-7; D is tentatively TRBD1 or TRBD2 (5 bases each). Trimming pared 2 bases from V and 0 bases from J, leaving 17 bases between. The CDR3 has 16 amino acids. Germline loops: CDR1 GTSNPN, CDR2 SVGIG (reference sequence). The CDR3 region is CAWSRLRDRGSYEQYF. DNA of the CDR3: TGTGCCTGGAGTCGTCTCCGGGACCGTGGCTCCTACGAGCAGTACTTC.

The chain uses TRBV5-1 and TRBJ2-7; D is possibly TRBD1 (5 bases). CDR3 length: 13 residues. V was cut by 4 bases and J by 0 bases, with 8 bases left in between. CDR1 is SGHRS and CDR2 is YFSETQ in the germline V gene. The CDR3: CASSADNSYEQYF. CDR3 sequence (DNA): TGCGCCAGCAGCGCGGACAACTCCTACGAGCAGTACTTC.

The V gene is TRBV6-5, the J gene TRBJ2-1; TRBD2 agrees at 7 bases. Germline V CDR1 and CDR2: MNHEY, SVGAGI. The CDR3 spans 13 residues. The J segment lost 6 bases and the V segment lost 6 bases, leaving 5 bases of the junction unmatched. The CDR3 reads CASSRDYLNEQFF. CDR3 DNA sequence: TGTGCCAGCAGCCGGGACTATCTCAATGAGCAGTTCTTC.